One sample yielded the 8 T cell receptor beta chains listed below, sequenced in a study of cytomegalovirus exposure and HLA in healthy donors. 60 Vbeta and 13 Jbeta primers were used in PCR. Using immunoSEQ multiplex PCR, the repertoire was profiled, and TCRdb retains in-frame clones only, with some absent. The table lists some 140,000 clones, around 79% of them singletons. Sequenced sample: PBMCs. Every receptor here comes from a man aged 18 to 29 in good health and CMV-seronegative.

This chain joins TRBV30 and TRBJ1-1; TRBD1 might be the D (5 bases). V shed 5 bases and J shed 0 bases, with 10 bases lying between them. Germline-derived CDR1 and CDR2 are GTSNPN and SVGIG (reference sequence). The CDR3 has 13 residues. CDR3: CAWDRQLNTEAFF. DNA for the CDR3: TGTGCCTGGGACAGACAACTGAACACTGAAGCTTTCTTT.

In its sample, this clone was seen a few times. The chain joins TRBV19 to TRBJ2-7; D might be TRBD1 (5 bases). The CDR3 spans 13 residues. V lost 2 bases to trimming and J lost 5 bases, with 10 bases between them. Germline V gene data show CDR1 as LNHDA and CDR2 as SQIVND (reference sequence). CDR3 DNA: TGTGCCAGTAGTATAAGAACAGGTGACGAGCAGTACTTC. It translates to CASSIRTGDEQYF.

This chain joins TRBV18 and TRBJ2-1, with 7 bases aligning to TRBD1. The CDR3 has 17 residues. J was trimmed by 5 bases and V by 2 bases; bases with no gene match: 12. Germline CDR1 is KGHSH and CDR2 is LQKENI. This CDR3 is CASSPETTGWPDNEQFF. The CDR3 bases are TGTGCCAGCTCACCAGAGACGACAGGGTGGCCCGACAATGAGCAGTTCTTC.

The chain combines TRBV5-4 with TRBJ2-6; 7 nucleotides agree with TRBD1. Germline CDR1 is SGHNT and CDR2 is YYREEE (reference sequence). The CDR3 extends over 16 amino acids. J lost 6 bases, V lost 0 bases, and 6 bases had no gene match. The CDR3 bases are TGTGCCAGCAGCTTGGAGGCAGGGGGACCGGCCAACGTCCTGACTTTC. The encoded protein is CASSLEAGGPANVLTF.

This clone appeared a few times. The chain is built from TRBV10-3 and TRBJ1-1; no clear D gene. The CDR3 sequence is 13 residues long. Germline loops: CDR1 ENHRY, CDR2 SYGVKD. The V and J ends lost 3 bases and 3 bases respectively, with 8 bases between them. CDR3 region: CAISELTDTEAFF. CDR3 sequence (DNA): TGTGCCATCAGTGAACTTACCGACACTGAAGCTTTCTTT.

This rearrangement joins TRBV5-6 to TRBJ1-5; TRBD1 matches at 11 bases. The CDR3 totals 16 residues. V lost 4 bases and J lost 4; bases outside the gene matches: 7. CDR1 is SGHDT, CDR2 YYEEEE, per germline. The CDR3, as DNA: TGTGCCAGCAGCGAGGGGACAGGGGGATTGAATCAGCCCCAGCATTTT. Translating gives CASSEGTGGLNQPQHF.

The gene calls are TRBV5-1 and TRBJ1-2; 7 bases map to TRBD1. The length of the CDR3 is 15 residues. Germline V gives CDR1 SGHRS, CDR2 YFSETQ. Trimming removed 5 bases from V and 4 bases from J; junction bases left unmatched: 11. The DNA for the CDR3 is TGCGCCAGCAGAAGTGGGACAGCATCCCTCTATGGCTACACCTTC. Translated, it gives CASRSGTASLYGYTF.

The chain uses TRBV27 and TRBJ2-7, with 10 bases that match TRBD1. V lost 2 bases to trimming and J lost 2 bases; unmatched junction nucleotides: 3. The germline V gene encodes CDR1 MNHEY and CDR2 SMNVEV (reference sequence). The CDR3 has 15 amino acids. CDR3 DNA: TGTGCCAGCAGTTTACGAGGGACAGGGGCCTACGAGCAGTACTTC. Translated: CASSLRGTGAYEQYF.